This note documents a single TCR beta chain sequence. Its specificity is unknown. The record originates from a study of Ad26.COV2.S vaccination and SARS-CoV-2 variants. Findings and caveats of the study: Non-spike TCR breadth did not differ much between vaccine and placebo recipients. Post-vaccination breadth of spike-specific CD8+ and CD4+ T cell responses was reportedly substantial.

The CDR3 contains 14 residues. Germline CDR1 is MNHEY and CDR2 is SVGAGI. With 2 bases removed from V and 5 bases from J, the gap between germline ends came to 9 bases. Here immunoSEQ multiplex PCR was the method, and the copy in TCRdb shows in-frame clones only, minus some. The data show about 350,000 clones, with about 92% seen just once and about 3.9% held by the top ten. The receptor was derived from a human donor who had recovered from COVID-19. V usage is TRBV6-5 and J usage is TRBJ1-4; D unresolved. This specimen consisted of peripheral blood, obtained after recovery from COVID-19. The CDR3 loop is CASSYRGRNEKLFF. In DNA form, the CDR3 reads TGTGCCAGCAGTTACCGTGGGAGAAATGAAAAACTGTTTTTT.